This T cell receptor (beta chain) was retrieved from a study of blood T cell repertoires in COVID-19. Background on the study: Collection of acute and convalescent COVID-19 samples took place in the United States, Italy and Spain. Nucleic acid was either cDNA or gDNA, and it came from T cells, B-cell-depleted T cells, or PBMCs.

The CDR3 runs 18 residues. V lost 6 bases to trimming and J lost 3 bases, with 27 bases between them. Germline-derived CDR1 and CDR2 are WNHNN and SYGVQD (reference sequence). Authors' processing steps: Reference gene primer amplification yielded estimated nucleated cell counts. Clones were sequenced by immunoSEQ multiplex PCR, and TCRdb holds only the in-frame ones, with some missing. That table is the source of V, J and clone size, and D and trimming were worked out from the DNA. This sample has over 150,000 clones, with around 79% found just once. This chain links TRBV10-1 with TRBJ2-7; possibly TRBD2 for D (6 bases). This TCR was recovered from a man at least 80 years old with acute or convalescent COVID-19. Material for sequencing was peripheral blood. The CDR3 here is CASSKWRDGGNRLYEQYF. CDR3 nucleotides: TGCGCCAGCAGCAAATGGCGGGACGGCGGAAACAGGCTCTACGAGCAGTACTTC.